The 23 T cell receptor beta chains listed next were all sequenced from one sample in a study of shared clonotypes between healthy human individuals. Naive CD8 cells lacked CD45RO and underwent positive selection for CCR7, leaving out terminally differentiated effector memory CD45RA+ cells. Sequencing used immunoSEQ multiplex PCR; TCRdb keeps in-frame clones, though not all of them. This table has more than 600,000 clones, about 90% appearing once. Sequencing was carried out using naive CD8+ T cells sorted from blood. The receptors shown here come from a man aged 25-45 years in good health.

V usage is TRBV7-2 and J usage is TRBJ2-1; 8 nucleotides match TRBD1. J was trimmed by 7 bases and V by 2 bases; bases with no gene match: 7. This CDR3 spans 15 amino acids. Germline V lookup: CDR1 SGHTA, CDR2 FQGNSA. The DNA for the CDR3 is TGTGCCAGCAGCTTACAGGACAGGGTAAGGAATGAGCAGTTCTTC. Residues: CASSLQDRVRNEQFF.

This clone was observed a single time. V gene TRBV7-9 combines with J gene TRBJ2-6; the D is unclear. CDR3 length: 16 amino acids. Germline V lookup: CDR1 SEHNR, CDR2 FQNEAQ (reference sequence). With 3 bases removed from V and 5 bases from J, the gap between germline ends came to 14 bases. The CDR3 spells CASSFPTFDRANVLTF. DNA of the CDR3: TGTGCCAGCAGCTTCCCCACCTTCGACAGGGCCAACGTCCTGACTTTC. Full variable domain (outside the CDR3, taken from reference TRBV7-9 and TRBJ2-6): DTGVSQNPRHKITKRGQNVTFRCDPISEHNRLYWYRQTLGQGPEFLTYFQNEAQLEKSRLLSDRFSAERPKGSFSTLEIQRTEQGDSAMYLCASSFPTFDRANVLTFGAGSRLTVL.

V is TRBV2 and J is TRBJ2-6; no reliable D call. The CDR3 consists of 15 residues. CDR1 and CDR2 (germline): SNHLY, FYNNEI. With 3 bases removed from V and 4 bases from J, the gap between germline ends came to 10 bases. The CDR3 protein is CASSEEPSGANVLTF. The CDR3 DNA reads TGTGCCAGCAGTGAGGAACCATCCGGGGCCAACGTCCTGACTTTC.

The J gene is TRBJ2-7, the V gene TRBV9; 9 bases agree with TRBD1. Trimming at V came to 3 bases and at J to 3 bases, leaving 10 bases not matched to a gene. Germline-derived CDR1 and CDR2 are SGDLS and YYNGEE. This CDR3 spans 16 amino acids. The CDR3 DNA reads as TGTGCCAGCAGCGGAGGGACAGGGATAAACCTCTACGAGCAGTACTTC. Amino acids: CASSGGTGINLYEQYF.

The chain joins TRBV4-1 to TRBJ2-7, with 7 bases that match TRBD1. Germline V gives CDR1 MGHRA, CDR2 YSYEKL. V shed 1 base and J 3 bases; nucleotides not matched to a gene: 9. The CDR3 contains 16 residues. The CDR3 coding sequence is TGCGCCAGCAGCCAAGGGATCGGGACAGCCTTCTACGAGCAGTACTTC. Its translation: CASSQGIGTAFYEQYF.

The chain uses TRBV29-1 and TRBJ2-7; D gene unclear. CDR3 size: 13 residues. CDR1 SQVTM and CDR2 ANQGSEA come from the germline V gene. Trimming left V 6 bases short and J 1 base short, with 13 bases between. The CDR3 DNA reads as TGCAGCGTCCTCGCGAGAGAATCCTACGAGCAGTACTTC. Residues: CSVLARESYEQYF.

This clone was counted a single time. The gene calls are TRBV2 and TRBJ2-1; D unclear. The CDR3 totals 12 residues. The V and J ends lost 10 bases and 4 bases respectively, with 11 bases between them. The germline V gene has CDR1 SNHLY and CDR2 FYNNEI. In DNA, the CDR3 is TGTGCCATAAAAGGACGTTACAATGAGCAGTTCTTC. Protein product: CAIKGRYNEQFF.

This sequence joins TRBV7-2 and TRBJ2-1; 7 bases are a match to TRBD2. The CDR3 contains 17 residues. V dropped 1 base and J dropped 0; count of bases not matched to a gene: 6. CDR1 and CDR2 (germline): SGHTA, FQGNSA. The CDR3 DNA is TGTGCCAGCAGCTTAGGGATTCCTAGCGGCTCCTACAATGAGCAGTTCTTC. The encoded protein is CASSLGIPSGSYNEQFF.

J is TRBJ2-1 and V is TRBV11-2; 9 nucleotides align to TRBD1. Germline CDR1 and CDR2: SGHAT and FQNNGV. V shed 2 bases and J 7 bases; nucleotides not matched to a gene: 3. There are 14 residues in the CDR3. This CDR3 is CASSLLQGANEQFF. The DNA for the CDR3 is TGTGCCAGCAGCTTATTACAGGGGGCTAATGAGCAGTTCTTC.

V is TRBV14 and J is TRBJ2-7; D call uncertain. V was pared by 0 bases and J by 0 bases, with 12 bases between. CDR3 length equals 16 residues. Germline-derived CDR1 and CDR2 are SGHDN and FVKESK. CDR3 loop: CASSQDIGAASYEQYF. CDR3 nucleotide sequence: TGTGCCAGCAGCCAAGATATAGGCGCAGCCTCCTACGAGCAGTACTTC.

The chain recombines TRBV2 with TRBJ2-1, with D tentatively TRBD2 (6 bases). CDR1 and CDR2 from the germline V gene are SNHLY and FYNNEI. This CDR3 spans 10 amino acids. V lost 8 bases and J lost 10, with 9 bases in between. The DNA for the CDR3 is TGTGCCAGCGGGGGGAGAGAGCAGTTCTTC. Its protein is CASGGREQFF.

V and J are TRBV27 and TRBJ2-7; 8 bases are a match to TRBD2. V was pared by 3 bases and J by 3 bases, with 4 bases of the junction left unmatched. The CDR3 has 14 amino acids. Germline CDR1 reads MNHEY; CDR2 reads SMNVEV (reference sequence). CDR3 DNA: TGTGCCAGCAGTTTCGGGACTAGATACTACGAGCAGTACTTC. Translation: CASSFGTRYYEQYF.

V is TRBV4-2 and J is TRBJ2-3; 11 bases line up with TRBD2. With 3 bases clipped from V and 7 bases from J, the junction kept 9 bases outside the gene matches. The germline V gene has CDR1 LGHNA and CDR2 YNFKEQ. The CDR3 loop spans 16 amino acids. The CDR3 loop is CASSQGLAEVLNTQYF. DNA of the CDR3: TGTGCCAGCAGCCAGGGACTAGCGGAAGTCTTGAATACGCAGTATTTT.

This chain joins TRBV6-5 and TRBJ2-1; possible D gene TRBD2, 6 bases. The V end was cut by 4 bases, the J end by 15 bases, with 19 bases between. This CDR3 spans 13 amino acids. Germline CDR1 is MNHEY and CDR2 is SVGAGI. The chain's CDR3 is CASSSPSSGEVFF. For the CDR3, the DNA is TGTGCCAGCAGTTCCCCTAGCTCGGGAGAGGTGTTCTTC.

The V gene is TRBV19, the J gene TRBJ2-3, with D possibly being TRBD1 (6 bases). V was clipped by 5 bases and J by 1 base, with 13 bases between them. CDR3 length equals 15 residues. Germline assignment: CDR1 LNHDA and CDR2 SQIVND (reference sequence). CDR3 residues: CASSPWDIRTDTQYF. CDR3 coding DNA: TGTGCCAGTAGTCCATGGGACATCCGCACAGATACGCAGTATTTT.

The J gene is TRBJ1-1, the V gene TRBV28; the match to TRBD1 covers 8 bases. The V gene's germline CDR1 is MDHEN and CDR2 SYDVKM. This CDR3 is built from 16 residues. J gave up 5 bases and V 1 base, and 9 bases lay outside the gene matches. Here the CDR3 DNA reads TGTGCCAGCAGTTTATACCGGACAGGGCGGAGGACTGAAGCTTTCTTT. Translating gives CASSLYRTGRRTEAFF.

V is TRBV27 and J is TRBJ2-5, with 7 bases that match TRBD2. This CDR3 is built from 14 residues. Trimming removed 3 bases from V and 1 base from J; junction bases left unmatched: 2. Per the germline V gene, CDR1 is MNHEY and CDR2 is SMNVEV (reference sequence). CDR3 nucleotide sequence: TGTGCCAGCAGTTTCGCGGGAGTCCAAGAGACCCAGTACTTC. Its translation: CASSFAGVQETQYF.

The genes are TRBV10-1 and TRBJ2-3, with D tentatively TRBD2 (5 bases). The CDR3 runs to 17 residues. The germline CDR1 and CDR2 sequences are WNHNN and SYGVQD (reference sequence). Trimming removed 0 bases at V and 4 bases at J, with 17 bases between. The CDR3 reads CASSESSSWGVADTQYF. The CDR3 region has the DNA TGCGCCAGCAGTGAGTCTTCTAGCTGGGGAGTCGCAGATACGCAGTATTTT.

The rearrangement links TRBV10-2 to TRBJ2-2; weak D call: TRBD1 (6 bases). The germline V gene has CDR1 WSHSY and CDR2 SAAADI. CDR3 size: 16 residues. V was pared by 2 bases and J by 3 bases, with 13 bases between. The CDR3 loop reads CASSEISGAHTGELFF. In nucleotides, the CDR3 is TGCGCCAGCAGTGAGATTTCAGGGGCACACACCGGGGAGCTGTTTTTT.

The rearrangement links TRBV6-1 to TRBJ1-2; D not resolved. The V gene lost 6 bases and the J gene lost 8 bases, with 16 bases spanning the gap. The CDR3 extends over 13 amino acids. Germline loops: CDR1 MNHNS, CDR2 SASEGT. The CDR3 region has the DNA TGTGCCAGCAGGGGTTCGTGGGTGAAGGGCTACACCTTC. Its protein is CASRGSWVKGYTF.

The chain carries TRBV11-2 and TRBJ2-2, with D possibly being TRBD2 (6 bases). Germline CDR1 SGHAT, CDR2 FQNNGV. The length of the CDR3 is 16 residues. The germline V and J ends were trimmed by 2 bases and 4 bases, with 14 bases remaining between them. The CDR3 spells CASSLSPGVVTGELFF. CDR3 nucleotides: TGTGCCAGCAGCTTATCACCGGGAGTGGTCACCGGGGAGCTGTTTTTT. The full variable domain, completed using reference TRBV11-2 and TRBJ2-2, is EAGVAQSPRYKIIEKRQSVAFWCNPISGHATLYWYQQILGQGPKLLIQFQNNGVVDDSQLPKDRFSAERLKGVDSTLKIQPAKLEDSAVYLCASSLSPGVVTGELFFGEGSRLTVL.

V gene TRBV7-3 combines with J gene TRBJ2-2; 10 bases map to TRBD1. The CDR3 has 14 amino acids. Losses at the gene ends were 3 bases for V and 5 bases for J; bases not matched to a gene: 0. Germline V gene data show CDR1 as SGHTA and CDR2 as FQGTGA. CDR3 loop: CASSLGQGTGELFF. The CDR3 region has the DNA TGTGCCAGCAGCTTGGGACAGGGGACCGGGGAGCTGTTTTTT.

The chain combines TRBV10-3 with TRBJ1-2, with 8 bases lining up with TRBD1. Germline CDR1 is ENHRY and CDR2 is SYGVKD. The CDR3 length is 13 residues. V was pared by 8 bases and J by 6 bases, with 8 bases of the junction left unmatched. CDR3 amino acids: CAIDGQGRDGYTF. DNA for the CDR3: TGTGCCATCGATGGACAGGGAAGGGATGGCTACACCTTC.